These 22 T cell receptor beta chains were all obtained from the same sample, sequenced in a study of cytomegalovirus exposure and HLA in healthy donors. The PCR was carried out with 60 Vbeta primers and 13 Jbeta primers. Some clones are missing from TCRdb's copy, which holds only in-frame ones; the method was immunoSEQ multiplex PCR. The data show some 110,000 clones, 75% to 90% seen once. Sequencing input: PBMCs. Every receptor here comes from a man in his thirties or forties in good health and CMV-seronegative.

The rearrangement joins TRBV18 to TRBJ2-7; the match to TRBD2 covers 10 bases. This CDR3 has 15 residues. The V and J ends lost 3 bases and 0 bases, in that order; junction bases with no gene match: 2. CDR1 and CDR2 (germline): KGHSH, LQKENI. This CDR3 reads CASSPRTSGSYEQYF. In DNA form, the CDR3 reads TGTGCCAGCTCACCGAGGACTAGCGGCTCCTACGAGCAGTACTTC.

The chain combines TRBV5-1 with TRBJ1-4; D unresolved. Trimming stripped 2 bases from V and 0 bases from J, with 8 bases between. Germline values: CDR1 SGHRS, CDR2 YFSETQ. This CDR3 spans 15 amino acids. The CDR3 loop reads CASSLDGTTNEKLFF. CDR3 DNA sequence: TGCGCCAGCAGCTTAGACGGGACAACTAATGAAAAACTGTTTTTT. Full variable domain (remainder filled in from reference TRBV5-1 and TRBJ1-4): KAGVTQTPRYLIKTRGQQVTLSCSPISGHRSVSWYQQTPGQGLQFLFEYFSETQRNKGNFPGRFSGRQFSNSRSEMNVSTLELGDSALYLCASSLDGTTNEKLFFGSGTQLSVL.

This chain joins TRBV5-1 and TRBJ2-3, with D possibly TRBD1 on 6 matching bases. Per germline, CDR1 SGHRS and CDR2 YFSETQ. The CDR3 length is 14 residues. Trimming shortened V by 0 bases and J by 6 bases, and 11 bases separated the two germline ends. For the CDR3, the DNA is TGCGCCAGCAGCTTGGATGGTAGGGGGGATACGCAGTATTTT. Its protein product is CASSLDGRGDTQYF.

The chain joins TRBV14 to TRBJ2-1; D unresolved. From germline, CDR1 is SGHDN and CDR2 FVKESK. The germline V and J ends were trimmed by 4 bases and 4 bases, with 8 bases remaining between them. The CDR3 extends over 13 amino acids. The CDR3 sequence is CASSRNRYNEQFF. Here the CDR3 DNA reads TGTGCCAGCAGCCGTAACAGATACAATGAGCAGTTCTTC. Combining the CDR3 with reference TRBV14 and TRBJ2-1 gives the whole variable domain EAGVTQFPSHSVIEKGQTVTLRCDPISGHDNLYWYRRVMGKEIKFLLHFVKESKQDESGMPNNRFLAERTGGTYSTLKVQPAELEDSGVYFCASSRNRYNEQFFGPGTRLTVL.

This clone was counted a single time. DNA of the CDR3: TGTGCCAGCAGCCAGGGGGACGGCCTTGGATCACCCCTCCACTTT. Its translation is CASSQGDGLGSPLHF. The chain couples TRBV7-9 to TRBJ1-6; the match to TRBD1 covers 7 bases. After removal of 5 bases from V and 10 bases from J, the junction contained 11 bases not matched to a gene. The CDR3 spans 15 residues. The germline V gene has CDR1 SEHNR and CDR2 FQNEAQ (reference sequence). Together with reference TRBV7-9 and TRBJ1-6, the CDR3 gives the full variable domain: DTGVSQNPRHKITKRGQNVTFRCDPISEHNRLYWYRQTLGQGPEFLTYFQNEAQLEKSRLLSDRFSAERPKGSFSTLEIQRTEQGDSAMYLCASSQGDGLGSPLHFGNGTRLTVT.

J is TRBJ1-2 and V is TRBV11-2, with no clear D. From germline, CDR1 is SGHAT and CDR2 FQNNGV. The V end was cut by 4 bases, the J end by 4 bases, with 7 bases between. This CDR3 contains 12 residues. The CDR3 DNA follows: TGTGCCAGCAGCTCCGGGGTCTATGGCTACACCTTC. This encodes CASSSGVYGYTF. The entire variable domain, with the rest obtained from reference TRBV11-2 and TRBJ1-2, is as follows: EAGVAQSPRYKIIEKRQSVAFWCNPISGHATLYWYQQILGQGPKLLIQFQNNGVVDDSQLPKDRFSAERLKGVDSTLKIQPAKLEDSAVYLCASSSGVYGYTFGSGTRLTVV.

This chain uses TRBV19 with TRBJ2-2; D gene ambiguous. CDR1 is LNHDA, CDR2 SQIVND, per germline (reference sequence). This CDR3 spans 13 amino acids. V lost 7 bases to trimming and J lost 1 base, with 7 bases between them. The CDR3 DNA reads as TGTGCCAGTACCCGTGTGAACACCGGGGAGCTGTTTTTT. It specifies CASTRVNTGELFF.

V is TRBV23-1 and J is TRBJ1-4, with a possible D match to TRBD1 (5 bases). TRBV23-1 is given ORF status, its function remaining uncertain. Trimming left V 0 bases short and J 4 bases short, with 18 bases between. The CDR3 length is 18 residues. The CDR3 DNA reads TGCGCCAGCAGTCAATCGAGGGGAGGGAGTGGTTATAATGAAAAACTGTTTTTT. Translating it yields CASSQSRGGSGYNEKLFF.

J is TRBJ2-3 and V is TRBV19, with 8 bases fitting TRBD1. Germline V CDR1 and CDR2: LNHDA, SQIVND (reference sequence). The CDR3 totals 16 residues. After removal of 4 bases from V and 3 bases from J, the junction contained 9 bases not matched to a gene. The CDR3 loop is CASSTQGARWTDTQYF. DNA for the CDR3: TGTGCCAGTAGTACGCAGGGGGCAAGGTGGACAGATACGCAGTATTTT. Full variable domain (outside the CDR3, taken from reference TRBV19 and TRBJ2-3): DGGITQSPKYLFRKEGQNVTLSCEQNLNHDAMYWYRQDPGQGLRLIYYSQIVNDFQKGDIAEGYSVSREKKESFPLTVTSAQKNPTAFYLCASSTQGARWTDTQYFGPGTRLTVL.

This clone appeared a single time. This chain connects TRBV7-9 to TRBJ2-1; D may be TRBD2 (7 bases). Trimming removed 5 bases from V and 0 bases from J, with 17 bases in between. Per the germline V gene, CDR1 is SEHNR and CDR2 is FQNEAQ (reference sequence). This CDR3 region has 17 residues. The CDR3 loop reads CASSPWGGGSSYNEQFF. The CDR3 DNA is TGTGCCAGCAGCCCTTGGGGAGGGGGGAGCTCCTACAATGAGCAGTTCTTC.

The DNA for the CDR3 is TGCGCCAGCAGCCCGTTCCCGGGACAGGCGAACACTGAAGCTTTCTTT. The encoded protein is CASSPFPGQANTEAFF. This chain links TRBV4-1 with TRBJ1-1; TRBD1 agrees at 8 bases. The V segment lost 4 bases and the J segment 1 base; nucleotides outside the gene matches: 8. Germline V gene lookup returns CDR1 MGHRA and CDR2 YSYEKL. The CDR3 covers 16 residues.

This sequence joins TRBV28 and TRBJ2-1; 11 positions match TRBD1. The V and J ends lost 1 base and 9 bases, in that order; junction bases with no gene match: 5. The CDR3 is made up of 15 amino acids. Germline lookup yields CDR1 MDHEN and CDR2 SYDVKM. Here the CDR3 DNA reads TGTGCCAGCAGTTTATTGGACAGGGGGCTGGGTGAGCAGTTCTTC. This sequence encodes CASSLLDRGLGEQFF. Looking up the rest from reference TRBV28 and TRBJ2-1 gives the full variable domain: DVKVTQSSRYLVKRTGEKVFLECVQDMDHENMFWYRQDPGLGLRLIYFSYDVKMKEKGDIPEGYSVSREKKERFSLILESASTNQTSMYLCASSLLDRGLGEQFFGPGTRLTVL.

This sequence joins TRBV6-1 and TRBJ1-2; 7 bases are a match to TRBD1. Trimming removed 6 bases from V and 3 bases from J; junction bases left unmatched: 7. The CDR3 covers 14 residues. Germline V CDR1 and CDR2: MNHNS, SASEGT. The CDR3, as DNA: TGTGCCAGCAGCCTCAGGGGGTCTGACTATGGCTACACCTTC. It yields the protein CASSLRGSDYGYTF.

This clone occurred once. V usage is TRBV9 and J usage is TRBJ2-5; D is unclear. The CDR3 contains 14 residues. The V gene lost 4 bases and the J gene lost 5 bases, with 15 bases spanning the gap. The germline CDR1 and CDR2 sequences are SGDLS and YYNGEE. The CDR3: CASSPAAYGETQYF. CDR3 bases: TGTGCCAGCAGCCCCGCCGCCTACGGGGAGACCCAGTACTTC.

The chain has TRBV7-2 and TRBJ1-1, with D perhaps matching TRBD1 (5 bases). The CDR3 length is 13 residues. V was shortened by 2 bases and J by 1 base, with 5 bases between the two germline ends. Germline CDR1 is SGHTA and CDR2 is FQGNSA. This chain's CDR3 is CASSLQGNTEAFF. CDR3 bases: TGTGCCAGCAGCTTACAGGGGAACACTGAAGCTTTCTTT.

The CDR3 DNA sequence: TGTGCCAGCAGTCCCCGGACAGCCACAGATACGCAGTATTTT. It is translated as CASSPRTATDTQYF. The gene calls are TRBV28 and TRBJ2-3; perhaps TRBD1 as D (6 bases). Germline loops: CDR1 MDHEN, CDR2 SYDVKM. The CDR3 is made up of 14 amino acids. Between the trimmed V and J ends, which lost 5 bases and 2 bases, there was a span of 11 bases.

A single count supports this clone. This rearrangement joins TRBV5-1 to TRBJ2-1, with D maybe TRBD1 (5 bases). The CDR3 loop spans 19 amino acids. Germline assignment: CDR1 SGHRS and CDR2 YFSETQ. Trimming removed 0 bases from V and 0 bases from J, with 19 bases in between. CDR3 amino acids: CASSLAARGGLLSYNEQFF. Here the CDR3 DNA reads TGCGCCAGCAGCTTGGCCGCAAGGGGCGGTCTTCTCTCCTACAATGAGCAGTTCTTC.

This chain uses TRBV10-1 with TRBJ1-3; the D is unclear. The germline V and J ends were trimmed by 3 bases and 0 bases, with 9 bases remaining between them. The V gene's germline CDR1 is WNHNN and CDR2 SYGVQD (reference sequence). This CDR3 region has 15 residues. CDR3 loop: CASSESGRSGNTIYF. CDR3 bases: TGCGCCAGCAGTGAAAGTGGCCGCTCTGGAAACACCATATATTTT.

Regarding this clone: At one boundary the junction diverges from the germline segment, which might be a read error. The chain links TRBV25-1 to TRBJ2-7; 7 bases match TRBD1. The CDR3 sequence is 15 residues long. Germline values: CDR1 MGHDK, CDR2 SYGVNS. The CDR3 protein is CASSDTRQGSHEQYF. The DNA of the CDR3 is TGTGCCAGCAGTGATACCCGACAGGGCTCCCACGAGCAGTACTTC.

This sequence joins TRBV7-9 and TRBJ1-4, with D unclear. Germline CDR1 and CDR2: SEHNR and FQNEAQ (reference sequence). V gave up 2 bases and J gave up 1 base, with 2 bases separating them. This CDR3 spans 13 amino acids. This CDR3 is CASSLQTNEKLFF. The CDR3, as DNA: TGTGCCAGCAGCTTACAAACTAATGAAAAACTGTTTTTT.

J is TRBJ1-5 and V is TRBV25-1, with 9 nucleotides matching TRBD1. The germline V gene has CDR1 MGHDK and CDR2 SYGVNS. This CDR3 contains 15 residues. The junction had 4 bases not matched to a gene; V was cut back by 6 bases and J by 1 base. Here the CDR3 DNA reads TGTGCCAGCAGCTTAGGGACAGGGAGCAATCAGCCCCAGCATTTT. It yields the protein CASSLGTGSNQPQHF.

V is TRBV5-5 and J is TRBJ2-7, with a possible D match to TRBD1 (6 bases). CDR3 length: 14 amino acids. From germline, CDR1 is SGHKS and CDR2 YYEKEE (reference sequence). V gave up 1 base and J gave up 1 base, with 9 bases separating them. The CDR3 sequence is CASSLRQESYEQYF. Here the CDR3 DNA reads TGTGCCAGCAGCTTGCGACAGGAGTCCTACGAGCAGTACTTC.